This T cell receptor beta chain was obtained from a study of molecular identifiers for immune sequencing clone quantification. Looking at the study overall: RNA, taken in replicates from approximately 20,000 or 100,000 naive CD8 cells, was split five ways, with four sequenced. Findings of the study overall: In cases of identical TCR molecules sharing a barcode, highly expanded clone sizes could be underestimated.

About this clonotype: Its antigen is still unknown. Germline and junction disagree at one end, which may indicate a read error.

The CDR3 is 14 amino acids. From germline, CDR1 is SGHTA and CDR2 FQGNSA. TCRdb reanalysed the PCR reads using MiXCR and keeps one entry per CDR3 protein. The sample contains some 96,000 distinct CDR3 sequences, approximately 25% of which appear only once. This receptor was identified in a human donor in good health. Some libraries in this study had Jurkat cell RNA spiked in. Specimen: naive CD8+ T cells from blood, with Jurkat cell RNA spiked in. Subset meaning: FACS-sorted CD8+CD4-CCR7+CD45RA+ naive T cells. The chain links TRBV7-2 to TRBJ2-7, with a tentative D call TRBD1 (5 bases). The CDR3 DNA reads as TGTGCCAGCAGCTTATTTCAGGGAACCTACGAGCGGTACTTC. Its protein product is CASSLFQGTYERYF.